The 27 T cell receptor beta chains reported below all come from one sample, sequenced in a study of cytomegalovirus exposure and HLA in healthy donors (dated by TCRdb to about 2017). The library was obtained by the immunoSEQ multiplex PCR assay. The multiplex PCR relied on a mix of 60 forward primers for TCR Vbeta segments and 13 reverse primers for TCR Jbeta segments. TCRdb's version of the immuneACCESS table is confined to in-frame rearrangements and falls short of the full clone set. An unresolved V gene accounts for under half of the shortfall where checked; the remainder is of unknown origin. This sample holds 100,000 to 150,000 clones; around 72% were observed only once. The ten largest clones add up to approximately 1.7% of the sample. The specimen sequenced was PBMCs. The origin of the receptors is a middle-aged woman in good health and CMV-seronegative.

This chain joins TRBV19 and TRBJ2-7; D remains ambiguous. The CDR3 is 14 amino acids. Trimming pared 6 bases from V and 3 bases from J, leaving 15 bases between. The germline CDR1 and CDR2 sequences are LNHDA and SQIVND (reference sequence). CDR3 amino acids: CASSDSRKIYEQYF. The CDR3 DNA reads TGTGCCAGTAGCGATTCCAGGAAAATCTACGAGCAGTACTTC. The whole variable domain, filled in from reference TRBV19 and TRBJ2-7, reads DGGITQSPKYLFRKEGQNVTLSCEQNLNHDAMYWYRQDPGQGLRLIYYSQIVNDFQKGDIAEGYSVSREKKESFPLTVTSAQKNPTAFYLCASSDSRKIYEQYFGPGTRLTVT.

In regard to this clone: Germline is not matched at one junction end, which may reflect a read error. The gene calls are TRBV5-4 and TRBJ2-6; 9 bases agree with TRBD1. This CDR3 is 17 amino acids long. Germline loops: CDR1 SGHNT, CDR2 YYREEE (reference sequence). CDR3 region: CASSLLDRGTGANGLTF. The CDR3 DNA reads TGTGCCAGCAGCTTGCTGGACAGGGGTACTGGGGCCAACGGCCTGACTTTC.

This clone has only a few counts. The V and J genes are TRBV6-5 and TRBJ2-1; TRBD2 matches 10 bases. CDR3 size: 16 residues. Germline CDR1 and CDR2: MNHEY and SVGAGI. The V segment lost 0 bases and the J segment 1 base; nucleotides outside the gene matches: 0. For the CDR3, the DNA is TGTGCCAGCAGTTACTCGGGACTAGCGTCCTACAATGAGCAGTTCTTC. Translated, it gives CASSYSGLASYNEQFF.

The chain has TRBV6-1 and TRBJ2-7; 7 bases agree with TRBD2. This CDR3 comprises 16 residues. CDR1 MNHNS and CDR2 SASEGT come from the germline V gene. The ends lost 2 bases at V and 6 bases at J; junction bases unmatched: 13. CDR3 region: CASSETRLAFLLEQYF. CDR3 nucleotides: TGTGCCAGCAGTGAAACCCGACTAGCCTTCCTCCTCGAGCAGTACTTC.

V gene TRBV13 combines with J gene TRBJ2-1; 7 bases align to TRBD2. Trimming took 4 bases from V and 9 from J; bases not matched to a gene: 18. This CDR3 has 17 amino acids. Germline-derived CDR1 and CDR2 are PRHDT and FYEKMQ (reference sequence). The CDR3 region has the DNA TGTGCCAGCAGCTCGAAATCCACGCTAGCGTGGGAGGGTGAGCAGTTCTTC. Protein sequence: CASSSKSTLAWEGEQFF.

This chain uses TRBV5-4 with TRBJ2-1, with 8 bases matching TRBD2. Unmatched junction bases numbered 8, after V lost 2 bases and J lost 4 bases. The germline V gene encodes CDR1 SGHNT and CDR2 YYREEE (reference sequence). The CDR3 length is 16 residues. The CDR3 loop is CASSLGGASGYNEQFF. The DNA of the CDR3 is TGTGCCAGCAGCTTAGGTGGGGCTAGCGGGTACAATGAGCAGTTCTTC.

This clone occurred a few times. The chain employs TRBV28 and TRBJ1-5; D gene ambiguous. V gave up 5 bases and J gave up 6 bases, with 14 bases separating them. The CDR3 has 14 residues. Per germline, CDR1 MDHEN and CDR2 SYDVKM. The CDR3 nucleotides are TGTGCCAGCAGTCCACAGATCTCCGGTCAGCCCCAGCATTTT. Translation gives CASSPQISGQPQHF.

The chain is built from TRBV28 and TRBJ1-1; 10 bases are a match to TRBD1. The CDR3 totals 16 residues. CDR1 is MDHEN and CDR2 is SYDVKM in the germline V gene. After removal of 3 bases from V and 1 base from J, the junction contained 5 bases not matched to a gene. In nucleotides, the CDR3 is TGTGCCAGCAGTTTCGAAAGGACAGGGGGGAACACTGAAGCTTTCTTT. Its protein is CASSFERTGGNTEAFF.

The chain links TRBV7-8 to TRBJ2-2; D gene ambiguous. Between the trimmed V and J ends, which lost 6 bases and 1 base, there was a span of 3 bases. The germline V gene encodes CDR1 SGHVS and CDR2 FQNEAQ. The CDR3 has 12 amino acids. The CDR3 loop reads CASSLNTGELFF. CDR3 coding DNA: TGTGCCAGCAGTCTGAACACCGGGGAGCTGTTTTTT. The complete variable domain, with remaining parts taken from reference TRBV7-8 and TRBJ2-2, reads GAGVSQSPRYKVAKRGQDVALRCDPISGHVSLFWYQQALGQGPEFLTYFQNEAQLDKSGLPSDRFFAERPEGSVSTLKIQRTQQEDSAVYLCASSLNTGELFFGEGSRLTVL.

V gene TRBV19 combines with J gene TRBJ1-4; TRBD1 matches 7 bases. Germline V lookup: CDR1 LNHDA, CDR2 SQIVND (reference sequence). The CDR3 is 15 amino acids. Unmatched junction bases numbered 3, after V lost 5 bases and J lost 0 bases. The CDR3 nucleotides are TGTGCCAGTAGTCCGGGGACAGCAACTAATGAAAAACTGTTTTTT. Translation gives CASSPGTATNEKLFF.

The CDR3 region has the DNA TGCGCCAGCAGCGAAATGACAGGGATGACAACCGAGCAGTACTTC. Protein product: CASSEMTGMTTEQYF. V is TRBV5-1 and J is TRBJ2-7; 7 nucleotides match TRBD1. V dropped 4 bases and J dropped 6; count of bases not matched to a gene: 13. Looked up from germline, CDR1 is SGHRS and CDR2 is YFSETQ. The CDR3 consists of 15 residues.

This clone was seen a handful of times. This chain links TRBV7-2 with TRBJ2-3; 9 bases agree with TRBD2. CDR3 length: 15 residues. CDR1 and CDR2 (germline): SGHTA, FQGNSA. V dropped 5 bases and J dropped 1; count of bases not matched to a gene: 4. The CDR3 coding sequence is TGTGCCAGCAGCACCCGACTAGCGGGCACAGATACGCAGTATTTT. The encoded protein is CASSTRLAGTDTQYF.

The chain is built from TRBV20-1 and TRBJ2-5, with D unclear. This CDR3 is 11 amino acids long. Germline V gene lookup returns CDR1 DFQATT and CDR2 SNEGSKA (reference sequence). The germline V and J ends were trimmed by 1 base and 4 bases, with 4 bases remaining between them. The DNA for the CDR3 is TGCAGTGCTAGAGTCGGAGAGACCCAGTACTTC. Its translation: CSARVGETQYF.

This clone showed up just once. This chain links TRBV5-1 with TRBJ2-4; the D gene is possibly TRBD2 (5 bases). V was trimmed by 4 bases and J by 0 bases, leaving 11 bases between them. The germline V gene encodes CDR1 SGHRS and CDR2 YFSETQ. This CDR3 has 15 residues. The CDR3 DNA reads TGCGCCAGCAGCCGAGGTCGGGAAGCCAAAAACATTCAGTACTTC. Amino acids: CASSRGREAKNIQYF.

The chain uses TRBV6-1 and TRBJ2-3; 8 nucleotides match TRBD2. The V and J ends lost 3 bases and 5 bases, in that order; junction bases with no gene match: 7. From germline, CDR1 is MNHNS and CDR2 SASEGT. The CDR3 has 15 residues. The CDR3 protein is CASSEESGGIDTQYF. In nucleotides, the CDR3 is TGTGCCAGCAGTGAGGAGAGCGGGGGAATAGATACGCAGTATTTT.

In DNA form, the CDR3 reads TGTGCCAGCAACGGGTCTCCTCAAAACTACAATGAGCAGTTCTTC. Amino acid sequence: CASNGSPQNYNEQFF. The V call is TRBV6-1, the J call TRBJ2-1; D gene uncertain. The CDR3 extends over 15 amino acids. With 7 bases removed from V and 3 bases from J, the gap between germline ends came to 16 bases. Germline CDR1 is MNHNS and CDR2 is SASEGT.

As DNA, the CDR3 is TGTGCCAGCAGCTCACTCGGGACTAGCCATGAGCAGTTCTTC. Its protein is CASSSLGTSHEQFF. The chain combines TRBV7-3 with TRBJ2-1; 9 bases are a match to TRBD2. This CDR3 has 14 amino acids. The germline V gene has CDR1 SGHTA and CDR2 FQGTGA. Germline trimming cut 4 bases from V and 8 bases from J; bases unmatched to any gene: 6.

CDR3: CASSLVPGLAGQLAKNIQYF. Here the CDR3 DNA reads TGTGCCAGCAGCTTAGTACCGGGACTAGCGGGACAACTAGCCAAAAACATTCAGTACTTC. The chain employs TRBV7-8 and TRBJ2-4, with 13 positions matching TRBD2. CDR1 and CDR2 from the germline V gene are SGHVS and FQNEAQ. J lost 0 bases, V lost 1 base, and 9 bases had no gene match. This CDR3 region has 20 residues.

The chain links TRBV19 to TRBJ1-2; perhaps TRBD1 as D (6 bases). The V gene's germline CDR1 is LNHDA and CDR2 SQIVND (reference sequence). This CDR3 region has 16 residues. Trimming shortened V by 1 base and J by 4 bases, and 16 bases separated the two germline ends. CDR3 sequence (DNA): TGTGCCAGTAGTATAGGCCGGACAGAGGACATCTATGGCTACACCTTC. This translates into CASSIGRTEDIYGYTF.

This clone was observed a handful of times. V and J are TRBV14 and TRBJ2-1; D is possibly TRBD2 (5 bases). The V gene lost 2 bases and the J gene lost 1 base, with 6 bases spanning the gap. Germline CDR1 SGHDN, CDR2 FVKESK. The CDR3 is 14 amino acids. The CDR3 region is CASSQQRSYNEQFF. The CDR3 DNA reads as TGTGCCAGCAGCCAACAGCGGTCCTACAATGAGCAGTTCTTC.

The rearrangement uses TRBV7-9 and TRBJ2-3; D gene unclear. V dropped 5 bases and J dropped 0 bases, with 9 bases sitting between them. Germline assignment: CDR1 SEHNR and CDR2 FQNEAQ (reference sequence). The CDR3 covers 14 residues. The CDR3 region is CASSHPLSTDTQYF. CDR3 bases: TGTGCCAGCAGCCATCCACTAAGCACAGATACGCAGTATTTT.

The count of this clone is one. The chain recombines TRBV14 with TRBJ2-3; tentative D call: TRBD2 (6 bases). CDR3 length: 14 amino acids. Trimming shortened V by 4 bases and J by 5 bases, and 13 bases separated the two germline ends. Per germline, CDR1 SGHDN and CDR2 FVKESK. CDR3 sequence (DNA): TGTGCCAGCAGCCCGCGGGGATTAGGAGATACGCAGTATTTT. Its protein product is CASSPRGLGDTQYF.

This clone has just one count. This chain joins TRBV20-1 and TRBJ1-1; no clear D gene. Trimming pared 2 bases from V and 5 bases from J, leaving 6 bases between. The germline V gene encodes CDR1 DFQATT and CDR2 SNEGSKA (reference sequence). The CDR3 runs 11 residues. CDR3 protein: CSARTRTEAFF. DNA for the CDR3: TGCAGTGCTAGAACGAGAACTGAAGCTTTCTTT.

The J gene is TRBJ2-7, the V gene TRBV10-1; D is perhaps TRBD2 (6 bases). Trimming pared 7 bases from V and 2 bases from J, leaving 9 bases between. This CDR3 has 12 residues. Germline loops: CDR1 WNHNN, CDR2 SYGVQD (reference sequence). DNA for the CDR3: TGCGCCAGCATGGGAGGTCCCTACGAGCAGTACTTC. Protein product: CASMGGPYEQYF.

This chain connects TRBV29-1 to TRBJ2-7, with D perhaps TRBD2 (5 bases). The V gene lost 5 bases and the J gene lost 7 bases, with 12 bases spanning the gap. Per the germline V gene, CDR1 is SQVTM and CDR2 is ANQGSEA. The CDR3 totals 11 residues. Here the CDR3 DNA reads TGCAGCGTTAGGGTGGGGAGAGAGCAGTACTTC. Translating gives CSVRVGREQYF.

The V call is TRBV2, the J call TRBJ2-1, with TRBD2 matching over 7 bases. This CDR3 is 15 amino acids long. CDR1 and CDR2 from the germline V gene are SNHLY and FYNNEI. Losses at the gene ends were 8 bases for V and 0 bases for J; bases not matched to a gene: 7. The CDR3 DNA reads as TGTGCCAGCCGTCCTGAGCGGGGCTCCTACAATGAGCAGTTCTTC. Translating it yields CASRPERGSYNEQFF.

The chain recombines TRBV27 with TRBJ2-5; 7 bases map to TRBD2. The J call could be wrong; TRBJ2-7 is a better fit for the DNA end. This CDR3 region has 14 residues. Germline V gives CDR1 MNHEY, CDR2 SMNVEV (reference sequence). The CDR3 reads CASSLGGSFYEQYF. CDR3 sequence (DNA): TGTGCCAGCAGTTTGGGGGGGAGCTTCTACGAGCAGTACTTC.